The rows below give T cell receptor beta chains drawn from one sample of a study of blood T cell repertoires in COVID-19. The repertoire was sequenced with immunoSEQ multiplex PCR; TCRdb's copy has only in-frame clones and lacks some. Of roughly 60,000 clones in the sample, 82% were seen once. The sequenced material came from peripheral blood. These receptors came from a human donor in a cohort sampled during active or convalescent COVID-19. Each CDR3 is given with its conserved first and last residue. The D gene is left open where the match is weak. Where a row states a size, it is once, few, many or the class of an expanded clone; other rows omit it.

size	V	J	D	DNA	CDR3
NA	TRBV27	TRBJ2-7	NA	TGTGCCAGCAGTCCCCGGTCGGCCTACGAGCAGTACTTC	CASSPRSAYEQYF
NA	TRBV6-5	TRBJ1-4	TRBD1	TGTGCCAGCAATTCGGGACAGCGGTTTGGTGAAAAACTGTTTTTT	CASNSGQRFGEKLFF
NA	TRBV19	TRBJ1-5	NA	TGTGCCGTTGCGGCGGGGAACTACAATCAGCCCCAGCATTTT	CAVAAGNYNQPQHF
few	TRBV7-9	TRBJ1-2	NA	TGTGCCAGCAGCACACAGGGTAACTATGGCTACACCTTC	CASSTQGNYGYTF
NA	TRBV7-9	TRBJ2-3	NA	TGTGCCAGCAGCTTCCCCACGCTAGCAGCCACAGATACGCAGTATTTT	CASSFPTLAATDTQYF
NA	TRBV2	TRBJ1-3	TRBD1	TGTGCCAGCTCAGGGGGCGTTGGAAACACCATATATTTT	CASSGGVGNTIYF
NA	TRBV5-8	TRBJ1-6	NA	TGTGCCAGCAGCTTGGCCTTGGGGGGGGGTTCACCCCTCCACTTT	CASSLALGGGSPLHF
few	TRBV5-1	TRBJ2-2	NA	TGCGCCAGCAGCTTGCGGCAGGATAACACCGGGGAGCTGTTTTTT	CASSLRQDNTGELFF
NA	TRBV9	TRBJ2-1	TRBD2	TGTGCCAGCAGCGTCGAGACTAGCGGGGGAACTTACAATGAGCAGTTCTTC	CASSVETSGGTYNEQFF
NA	TRBV12-3/TRBV12-4	TRBJ1-1	NA	TGTGCCAGCAGTTCCGGGAAGAACACTGAAGCTTTCTTT	CASSSGKNTEAFF
NA	TRBV18	TRBJ2-7	NA	TGTGCCAGCTCACCAACACACGGGGGAGACGAGCAGTACTTC	CASSPTHGGDEQYF
NA	TRBV19	TRBJ1-4	NA	TGTGCCAGTTCTGACAGAACTAATGAAAAACTGTTTTTT	CASSDRTNEKLFF
few	TRBV7-2	TRBJ1-6	TRBD1	TGTGCCAGCAGCTTCCGACAGGGAAATTCACCCCTCCACTTT	CASSFRQGNSPLHF
NA	TRBV2	TRBJ2-7	NA	TGTGCCAGCAGTGAAGTGGAGGGGGCGGTCAGGGAGCAGTACTTC	CASSEVEGAVREQYF
NA	TRBV6-6	TRBJ1-1	NA	TGTGCCAGCAGGCCCCAAGGGGGGGAGAACACTGAAGCTTTCTTT	CASRPQGGENTEAFF
few	TRBV15	TRBJ1-6	TRBD1	TGTGCCACCAGCATGGGGGGACAGGGTCAGGCACCCCTCCACTTT	CATSMGGQGQAPLHF